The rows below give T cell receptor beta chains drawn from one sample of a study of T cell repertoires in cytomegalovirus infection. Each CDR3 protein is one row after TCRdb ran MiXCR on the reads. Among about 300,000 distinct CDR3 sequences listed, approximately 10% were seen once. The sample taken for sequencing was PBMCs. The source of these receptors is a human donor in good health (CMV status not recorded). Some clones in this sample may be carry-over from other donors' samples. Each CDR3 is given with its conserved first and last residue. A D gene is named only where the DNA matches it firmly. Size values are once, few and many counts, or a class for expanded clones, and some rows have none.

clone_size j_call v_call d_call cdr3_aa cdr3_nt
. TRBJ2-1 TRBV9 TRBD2 CASTLGASGGYNEQFF TGTGCCAGCACCCTAGGGGCTAGCGGGGGATACAATGAGCAGTTCTTC
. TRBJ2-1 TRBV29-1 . CSVPARGEQFF TGCAGCGTCCCCGCTAGGGGTGAGCAGTTCTTC
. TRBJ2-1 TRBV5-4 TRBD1 CASSSRIGTGGNEQFF TGTGCCAGCAGCTCACGAATTGGGACAGGGGGCAATGAGCAGTTCTTC
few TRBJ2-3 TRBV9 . CASSVGGKPTDTQYF TGTGCCAGCAGCGTAGGAGGCAAGCCCACAGATACGCAGTATTTT
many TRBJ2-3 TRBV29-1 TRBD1 CSVPGQAEAQYF TGCAGCGTACCGGGACAGGCCGAGGCGCAGTATTTT
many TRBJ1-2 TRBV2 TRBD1 CASSPLQGAPAGYTF TGTGCCAGCTCCCCCCTACAGGGGGCTCCCGCTGGCTACACCTTC
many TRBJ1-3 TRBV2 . CASSAQLVSGNTIYF TGTGCCAGCAGTGCCCAGTTAGTCTCTGGAAACACCATATATTTT
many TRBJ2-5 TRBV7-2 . CASSAPAAVLEETQYF TGTGCCAGCAGCGCCCCCGCGGCGGTTCTCGAAGAGACCCAGTACTTC
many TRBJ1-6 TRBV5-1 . CASSRSGGLPLHF TGCGCCAGCAGCCGAAGTGGGGGTCTCCCCCTCCACTTT
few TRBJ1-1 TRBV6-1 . CASSSIGEAFF TGTGCCAGCAGCTCAATTGGTGAAGCTTTCTTT
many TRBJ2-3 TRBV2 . CASSEPGPNPPPDTQYF TGTGCCAGCAGTGAACCTGGACCGAATCCCCCCCCAGATACGCAGTATTTT
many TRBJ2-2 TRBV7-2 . CASSRGTASNTGELFF TGTGCCAGCAGCCGGGGGACAGCATCGAACACCGGGGAGCTGTTTTTT
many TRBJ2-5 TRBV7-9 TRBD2 CASSLGLAGAVPQETQYF TGTGCCAGCAGCTTAGGGCTAGCGGGGGCCGTACCACAAGAGACCCAGTACTTC
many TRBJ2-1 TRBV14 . CASSQVLASREQFF TGTGCCAGCAGCCAAGTACTAGCATCTCGGGAGCAGTTCTTC
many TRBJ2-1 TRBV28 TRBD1 CASSLRGQGPYNEQFF TGTGCCAGCAGTTTAAGAGGACAGGGGCCCTACAATGAGCAGTTCTTC
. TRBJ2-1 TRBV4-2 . CASSLRYREQDEQFF TGTGCCAGCTCCCTCAGGTACAGGGAGCAGGATGAGCAGTTCTTC
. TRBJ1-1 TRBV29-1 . CSVGVGWNTEAFF TGCAGCGTGGGGGTAGGTTGGAACACTGAAGCTTTCTTT
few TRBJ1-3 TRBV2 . CASSAGHSSGNTIYF TGTGCCAGCAGTGCCGGACATTCCTCTGGAAACACCATATATTTT
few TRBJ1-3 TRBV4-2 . CASSPQGASGNTIYF TGTGCCAGCAGCCCTCAAGGGGCCTCTGGAAACACCATATATTTT
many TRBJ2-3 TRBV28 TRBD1 CASRIRGRSTDTQYF TGTGCCAGCCGGATCAGGGGGCGTAGCACAGATACGCAGTATTTT
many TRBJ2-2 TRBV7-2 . CASSPREGGELFF TGTGCCAGCAGCCCCCGGGAAGGCGGGGAGCTGTTTTTT
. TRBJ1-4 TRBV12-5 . CASTGWVNEKLFF TGTGCTAGTACGGGATGGGTGAATGAAAAACTGTTTTTT
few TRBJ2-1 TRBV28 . CASSPGLGNEQFF TGTGCCAGCAGCCCGGGTCTGGGGAATGAGCAGTTCTTC
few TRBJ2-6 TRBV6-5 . CASKVSGANVLTF TGTGCCAGCAAGGTGTCTGGGGCCAACGTCCTGACTTTC
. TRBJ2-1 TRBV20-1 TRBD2 CSARGRGAPGNEQFF TGCAGTGCTAGAGGGCGGGGGGCGCCGGGGAATGAGCAGTTCTTC
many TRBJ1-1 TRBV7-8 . CASSSSGTLNTEAFF TGTGCCAGCAGCTCCTCCGGGACACTGAACACTGAAGCTTTCTTT
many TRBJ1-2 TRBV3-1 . CASSQDLAGSYGYTF TGTGCCAGCAGCCAAGATTTGGCAGGGTCCTATGGCTACACCTTC
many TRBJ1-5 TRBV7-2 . CASSLLSAEHSNQPQHF TGTGCCAGCAGCTTATTGTCGGCAGAACATAGCAATCAGCCCCAGCATTTT